This TCR beta chain was identified in a study of T cell responses to AZD1222 COVID-19 vaccine. At the level of the study: Second-dose recipients at about 4 or about 12 weeks were treated as one pooled group.

Study results and limitations: Close to half of spike-specific TCRs reportedly recognize unmutated variant regions.

The data were produced by immunoSEQ multiplex PCR, yet TCRdb's version contains in-frame clones alone and is incomplete. The repertoire consists of around 150,000 clones, with about nine tenths occurring once and the leading ten covering approximately 5.7%. Germline assignment: CDR1 LNHNV and CDR2 YYDKDF (reference sequence). The V gene lost 1 base and the J gene lost 13 bases, with 8 bases spanning the gap. The CDR3 sequence is 11 residues long. Concerning this clone: Its antigen is currently unknown.

The genes are TRBV15 and TRBJ1-3; no clear D. This sample comprised peripheral blood, obtained on day 0 of AZD1222 vaccination. The sequence was collected from an adult in good health. The CDR3 coding sequence is TGTGCCACCAGCAGAGCGGCCGAAATATATTTT. The encoded protein is CATSRAAEIYF.